These 11 T cell receptor beta chains were sequenced from one sample in a study of T cells in Graves' hyperthyroidism and ophthalmopathy. The investigators amplified TCR beta CDR3 regions from RNA transcripts. Initially, a first-round RT-PCR of the TCR CDR3 employed the HTBI primer set. Each CDR3 protein gets one entry after TCRdb re-called the multiplex PCR reads with MiXCR. The data contain more than 550,000 distinct CDR3 sequences, around a sixth of them singletons. Sequenced: blood. The receptors stem from a man aged 50-59 years with Graves' hyperthyroidism.

V and J are TRBV19 and TRBJ2-7; 9 nucleotides match TRBD1. CDR1 and CDR2 (germline): LNHDA, SQIVND (reference sequence). Losses at the gene ends were 3 bases for V and 5 bases for J; bases not matched to a gene: 8. This CDR3 region has 15 residues. The chain's CDR3 is CASSMLGTGTHEQYF. The CDR3 DNA follows: TGTGCCAGTAGTATGCTCGGGACAGGGACCCACGAGCAGTACTTC.

The genes are TRBV3-1 and TRBJ1-1; D gene unclear. The germline gives CDR1 LGHDT, CDR2 YNNKEL (reference sequence). Trimming shortened V by 0 bases and J by 7 bases, and 12 bases separated the two germline ends. This CDR3 has 14 residues. The CDR3 DNA sequence: TGTGCCAGCAGCCAAGACGGGAGTGGCGTTGAAGCTTTCTTT. Encoded protein: CASSQDGSGVEAFF.

This clonotype came up many times. The rearrangement joins TRBV19 to TRBJ2-2, with TRBD1 identical over 8 bases. Germline V lookup: CDR1 LNHDA, CDR2 SQIVND (reference sequence). The CDR3 loop spans 15 amino acids. V lost 4 bases to trimming and J lost 0 bases; unmatched junction nucleotides: 1. The CDR3 protein is CASSKGQANTGELFF. CDR3 coding DNA: TGTGCCAGTAGTAAGGGACAGGCGAACACCGGGGAGCTGTTTTTT.

In the case of this clonotype: Compared with germline, one end of the junction differs, possibly owing to a read error. This rearrangement joins TRBV5-1 to TRBJ2-1, with 8 bases fitting TRBD1. CDR1 is SGHRS, CDR2 YFSETQ, per germline. The CDR3 loop spans 16 amino acids. CDR3 nucleotides: TGCGCCAGCAGCTTCAGGCAGGGGGCGGGTTACAATGAGCAGCTCTTC. It encodes CASSFRQGAGYNEQLF.

This sequence joins TRBV29-1 and TRBJ2-3, with D uncertain. Germline V gene lookup returns CDR1 SQVTM and CDR2 ANQGSEA. V was trimmed by 1 base and J by 4 bases, leaving 21 bases between them. CDR3 length: 17 amino acids. The CDR3: CSVEVTKRRIAADTQYF. CDR3 in DNA: TGCAGCGTTGAAGTCACGAAACGGAGAATAGCCGCAGATACGCAGTATTTT.

This chain joins TRBV6-2 or TRBV6-3 and TRBJ2-7; TRBD2 matches 13 bases. Germline CDR1 reads MNHEY; CDR2 reads SVGEGT. V dropped 4 bases and J dropped 2; count of bases not matched to a gene: 2. The CDR3 is 15 residues long. CDR3 protein: CASSSGTSGTYEQYF. The CDR3 nucleotides are TGTGCCAGCAGTTCCGGGACTAGCGGGACCTACGAGCAGTACTTC.

This clonotype appeared many times. V gene TRBV6-2 or TRBV6-3 combines with J gene TRBJ2-7, with D perhaps TRBD2 (5 bases). Germline CDR1 is MNHEY and CDR2 is SVGEGT. The CDR3 is 14 amino acids. Trimming took off 6 bases at V and 3 bases at J, with 15 bases between the two ends. The CDR3 DNA is TGTGCCAGCAGCTCCCCAACTAGGCACTACGAGCAGTACTTC. Translating it yields CASSSPTRHYEQYF.

This clonotype was picked up a small number of times. This chain connects TRBV10-2 to TRBJ1-1, with D hard to call. From germline, CDR1 is WSHSY and CDR2 SAAADI. The CDR3 contains 15 residues. Trimming left V 5 bases short and J 2 bases short, with 15 bases between. CDR3 sequence: CASSKLRSANTEAFF. Here the CDR3 DNA reads TGCGCCAGCAGTAAGCTGAGGAGTGCAAACACTGAAGCTTTCTTT.

This clonotype was recorded a few times. The rearrangement links TRBV6-1 to TRBJ1-1; a possible D gene is TRBD1 (6 bases). V was pared by 4 bases and J by 4 bases, with 16 bases between. The CDR3 covers 15 residues. Germline CDR1 reads MNHNS; CDR2 reads SASEGT. CDR3 region: CASSVVDSAVTEAFF. The CDR3 nucleotides read TGTGCCAGCAGTGTAGTGGACAGCGCGGTCACTGAAGCTTTCTTT.

The chain's CDR3 is CASSLGPGGGNYGYTF. CDR3 nucleotide sequence: TGTGCCAGCAGCTTAGGTCCGGGCGGGGGTAACTATGGCTACACCTTC. V gene TRBV7-8 combines with J gene TRBJ1-2, with a possible D match to TRBD1 (5 bases). Germline V gene sequence: CDR1 SGHVS, CDR2 FQNEAQ. This CDR3 comprises 16 residues. Between the trimmed V and J ends, which lost 1 base and 1 base, there was a span of 13 bases.

This clonotype came up many times. J is TRBJ1-1 and V is TRBV19, with D perhaps matching TRBD1 (5 bases). The CDR3 is 16 residues long. CDR1 is LNHDA and CDR2 is SQIVND in the germline V gene (reference sequence). Trimming stripped 4 bases from V and 6 bases from J, with 21 bases between. The CDR3 nucleotides read TGTGCCAGTAGTAACCCGCGGGGGAGTACTGGTCCTGAAGCTTTCTTT. Translation gives CASSNPRGSTGPEAFF. The variable domain in full, completed from reference TRBV19 and TRBJ1-1, reads DGGITQSPKYLFRKEGQNVTLSCEQNLNHDAMYWYRQDPGQGLRLIYYSQIVNDFQKGDIAEGYSVSREKKESFPLTVTSAQKNPTAFYLCASSNPRGSTGPEAFFGQGTRLTVV.